Presented here are 10 T cell receptor beta chains from one specimen sequenced in a study of human T cells and chemical hapten exposure (dated by TCRdb to the early 2020s). The time point label, read with the paper, signifies: pre-sensitization, week 0. Taken with the paper, the label for treatment or condition translates to: therapeutic diphenylcyclopropenone sensitization with weekly scalp DPC. Library method: RACE. Sequencing instrument: NextSeq 500. The raw public data were reprocessed by TCRdb itself: fastp quality trimming at Q25, MiXCR clonotype calling, in-frame beta chains only. Each CDR3 protein appears once, grouped with its most common genes and DNA. This sample is represented by roughly 120,000 distinct CDR3 sequences; about 13% of them were singletons. The leading ten clones occupy roughly 3.1% of the sample. This material consisted of whole blood, taken in connection with sensitization to the hapten diphenylcyclopropenone (DPC). The receptors come from a woman aged 18-35 years with alopecia areata. Some clones in this sample may be carry-over from other donors' samples.

This clonotype was observed many times. The chain is built from TRBV5-4 and TRBJ1-1; unclear D gene. The CDR3 spans 15 residues. Germline assignment: CDR1 SGHNT and CDR2 YYREEE (reference sequence). Trimming removed 3 bases from V and 5 bases from J, with 17 bases in between. CDR3 sequence (DNA): TGTGCCAGCAGCTCGCCCGGGAGGGCGGGAACTGAAGCTTTCTTT. It specifies CASSSPGRAGTEAFF.

This clonotype was seen at least ten times. The chain couples TRBV6-5 to TRBJ1-2; D unclear. CDR1 and CDR2 (germline): MNHEY, SVGAGI. V lost 4 bases and J lost 1, with 10 bases in between. This CDR3 spans 14 amino acids. In DNA, the CDR3 is TGTGCCAGCAGTTCCGTAGGAGATAACTATGGCTACACCTTC. Translated: CASSSVGDNYGYTF.

This chain uses TRBV11-2 with TRBJ2-3; 10 nucleotides line up with TRBD2. This CDR3 comprises 15 residues. The trim removed 5 bases at V and 5 bases at J, leaving 7 bases unmatched. CDR1 and CDR2 (germline): SGHAT, FQNNGV. The CDR3 is CASSVAGGLVDTQYF. The CDR3 nucleotides are TGTGCCAGCAGCGTAGCGGGGGGCCTTGTAGATACGCAGTATTTT.

This clonotype appeared a few times. V is TRBV18 and J is TRBJ1-6; TRBD1 matches at 8 bases. Trimming cost V 2 bases and J 7 bases; bases outside gene matches: 4. The CDR3 consists of 15 residues. The V gene's germline CDR1 is KGHSH and CDR2 LQKENI. For the CDR3, the DNA is TGTGCCAGCTCACCATCCACAGGGGGGAATTCACCCCTCCACTTT. As protein: CASSPSTGGNSPLHF.

Many counts were recorded for this clonotype. The chain links TRBV20-1 to TRBJ1-5; a possible D gene is TRBD1 (6 bases). The CDR3 is 14 amino acids. Trimming pared 0 bases from V and 6 bases from J, leaving 12 bases between. Germline V lookup: CDR1 DFQATT, CDR2 SNEGSKA (reference sequence). CDR3 loop: CSAREGQLGQPQHF. DNA of the CDR3: TGCAGTGCTAGAGAGGGACAATTGGGTCAGCCCCAGCATTTT.

This clonotype was seen a few times. The chain is built from TRBV15 and TRBJ2-3, with D perhaps TRBD2 (5 bases). V was cut by 0 bases and J by 2 bases, with 12 bases left in between. CDR1 LNHNV and CDR2 YYDKDF come from the germline V gene (reference sequence). The CDR3 has 16 residues. The CDR3 DNA reads TGTGCCACCAGCAGAGAGCGGGCAGGCACCACAGATACGCAGTATTTT. It yields the protein CATSRERAGTTDTQYF. Full variable domain (remainder filled in from reference TRBV15 and TRBJ2-3): DAMVIQNPRYQVTQFGKPVTLSCSQTLNHNVMYWYQQKSSQAPKLLFHYYDKDFNNEADTPDNFQSRRPNTSFCFLDIRSPGLGDTAMYLCATSRERAGTTDTQYFGPGTRLTVL.

This clonotype was seen ten or more times. The chain is built from TRBV6-6 and TRBJ1-4, with 8 bases lining up with TRBD1. V trimming: 4 bases; J trimming: 7 bases; junction bases outside the gene matches: 2. Germline CDR1 reads MNHNY; CDR2 reads SVGAGI (reference sequence). The CDR3 sequence is 13 residues long. This CDR3 reads CASSSGGPEKLFF. The CDR3 DNA reads TGTGCCAGCAGTTCAGGGGGCCCTGAAAAACTGTTTTTT.

The chain couples TRBV6-2 or TRBV6-3 to TRBJ2-7, with D perhaps TRBD1 or TRBD2 (5 bases each). Deletions cut 4 bases from V and 2 bases from J, with 27 bases between. Germline CDR1 and CDR2: MNHEY and SVGEGT. The CDR3 runs 19 residues. The CDR3 reads CASSLPAGTRQGSPYEQYF. In DNA form, the CDR3 reads TGTGCCAGCAGTTTACCAGCCGGGACCCGACAAGGAAGTCCCTACGAGCAGTACTTC.

There are many counts of this clonotype. V is TRBV18 and J is TRBJ1-2, with TRBD1 matching 7 bases. The CDR3 length is 13 residues. V gave up 3 bases and J gave up 4 bases; unmatched junction bases: 2. Germline V gene sequence: CDR1 KGHSH, CDR2 LQKENI. The CDR3 DNA sequence: TGTGCCAGCTCACCCCGGGACAGCTATGGCTACACCTTC. It is translated as CASSPRDSYGYTF.

The chain couples TRBV29-1 to TRBJ2-1, with 9 bases fitting TRBD1. From germline, CDR1 is SQVTM and CDR2 ANQGSEA. Trimming took 7 bases from V and 8 from J; bases not matched to a gene: 6. This CDR3 comprises 12 residues. The CDR3 nucleotides read TGCAGCGGAACAGGGGGCCCCGATGAGCAGTTCTTC. Its protein is CSGTGGPDEQFF.